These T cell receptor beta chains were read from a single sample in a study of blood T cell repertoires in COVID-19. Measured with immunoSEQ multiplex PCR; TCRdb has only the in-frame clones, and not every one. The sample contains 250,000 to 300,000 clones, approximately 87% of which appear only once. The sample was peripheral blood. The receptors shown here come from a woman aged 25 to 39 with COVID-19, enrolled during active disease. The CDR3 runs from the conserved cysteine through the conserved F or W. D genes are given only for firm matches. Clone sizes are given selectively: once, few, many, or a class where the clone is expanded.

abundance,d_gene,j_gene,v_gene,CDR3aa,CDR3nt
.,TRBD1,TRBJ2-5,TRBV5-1,CASRWPGQRETQYF,TGCGCCAGCAGGTGGCCGGGACAGCGCGAGACCCAGTACTTC
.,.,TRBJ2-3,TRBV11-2,CASTRRTPGGDTQYF,TGTGCCAGCACCCGTAGGACCCCGGGCGGGGATACGCAGTATTTT
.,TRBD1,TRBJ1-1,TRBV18,CASSPFGDREAFF,TGTGCCAGCTCACCCTTCGGGGACAGGGAAGCTTTCTTT
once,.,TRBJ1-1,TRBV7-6,CASSASLEGNTEAFF,TGTGCCAGCAGCGCGTCCCTTGAGGGGAACACTGAAGCTTTCTTT
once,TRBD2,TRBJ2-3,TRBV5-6,CASSSGLAGGQATQYF,TGTGCCAGCAGCTCGGGACTAGCGGGGGGCCAAGCTACGCAGTATTTT
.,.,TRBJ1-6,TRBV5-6,CASSRRSSYNSPLHF,TGTGCCAGCAGCCGGCGGAGCTCCTATAATTCACCCCTCCACTTT
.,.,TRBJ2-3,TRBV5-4,CASSRSGDTQYF,TGTGCCAGCAGCCGCAGCGGAGATACGCAGTATTTT
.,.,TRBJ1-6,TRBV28,CASTILSQGNSPLHF,TGTGCCAGCACAATTTTGAGTCAGGGGAATTCACCCCTCCACTTT
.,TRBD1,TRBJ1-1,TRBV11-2,CASSSRTGPNTEAFF,TGTGCCAGCAGCTCGAGGACAGGGCCGAACACTGAAGCTTTCTTT
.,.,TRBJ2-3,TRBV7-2,CASSCGLPDTQYF,TGTGCCAGCAGCTGCGGACTGCCTGATACGCAGTATTTT
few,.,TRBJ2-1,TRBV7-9,CASPAGSSYNEQFF,TGTGCCAGCCCGGCGGGAAGCTCCTACAATGAGCAGTTCTTC
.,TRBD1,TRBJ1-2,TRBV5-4,CASTNWGDRGNYGYTF,TGTGCCAGCACCAATTGGGGGGACAGGGGTAACTATGGCTACACCTTC
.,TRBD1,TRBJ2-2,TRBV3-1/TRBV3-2,CASRTPGQGISGELFF,TGTGCCAGCCGTACCCCGGGACAGGGAATTTCAGGGGAGCTGTTTTTT
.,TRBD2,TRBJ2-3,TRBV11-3,CASSLGTSGTTDTQYF,TGTGCCAGCAGCTTAGGGACTAGCGGCACCACAGATACGCAGTATTTT
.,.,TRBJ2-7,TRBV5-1,CASSPRDTTTSYEQYF,TGCGCCAGCAGCCCCCGGGACACGACAACCTCCTACGAGCAGTACTTC
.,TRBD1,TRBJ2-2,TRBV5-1,CASSLTGQGAGELFF,TGCGCCAGCAGCTTGACGGGACAGGGGGCCGGGGAGCTGTTTTTT
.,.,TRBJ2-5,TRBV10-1,CASSDSGWETQYF,TGCGCCAGCAGTGACAGCGGATGGGAGACCCAGTACTTC
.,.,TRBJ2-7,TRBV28,CASSLHSRYEQYF,TGTGCCAGCAGTCTTCACAGCCGCTACGAGCAGTACTTC
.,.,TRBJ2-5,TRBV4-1,CASSLLLEETQYF,TGCGCCAGCAGCCTTCTACTGGAAGAGACCCAGTACTTC
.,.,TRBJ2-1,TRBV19,CASGQFGNEQFF,TGTGCCAGTGGACAGTTCGGCAATGAGCAGTTCTTC
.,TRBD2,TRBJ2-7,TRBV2,CASSLAGGTYEQYF,TGTGCCAGCAGCCTAGCGGGGGGAACGTACGAGCAGTACTTC
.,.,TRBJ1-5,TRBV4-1,CASSQAGDLNQPQHF,TGCGCCAGCAGCCAAGCAGGGGACCTCAATCAGCCCCAGCATTTT
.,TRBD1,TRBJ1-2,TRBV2,CASTRARGQGGYTF,TGTGCCAGCACCCGAGCCAGGGGGCAGGGTGGCTACACCTTC
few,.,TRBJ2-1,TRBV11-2,CASSLDRRGGLYGEQFF,TGTGCCAGCAGCTTAGATCGGCGCGGGGGCCTCTACGGGGAGCAGTTCTTC
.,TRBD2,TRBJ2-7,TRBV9,CASSVGLAGYEQYF,TGTGCCAGCAGCGTCGGACTAGCGGGCTACGAGCAGTACTTC
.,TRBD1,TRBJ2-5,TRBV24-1,CATSEQGASSGETQYF,TGTGCCACCAGTGAGCAGGGGGCATCATCCGGGGAGACCCAGTACTTC
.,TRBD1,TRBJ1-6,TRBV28,CASSLDRVNSPLHF,TGTGCCAGCAGCCTAGACAGGGTTAATTCACCCCTCCACTTT
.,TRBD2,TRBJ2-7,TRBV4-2,CASSQVPAGVYEQYF,TGTGCCAGCAGCCAAGTGCCAGCGGGGGTCTACGAGCAGTACTTC
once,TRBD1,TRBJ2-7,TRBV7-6,CASSLDWGQGDKQYF,TGTGCCAGCAGCTTAGATTGGGGACAGGGGGATAAGCAGTACTTC
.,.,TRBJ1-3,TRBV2,CASNYGNTIYF,TGTGCCAGCAACTACGGAAACACCATATATTTT
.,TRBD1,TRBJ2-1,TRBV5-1,CASSTTTGTGEHEQFF,TGCGCCAGCAGCACTACCACCGGGACAGGGGAACATGAGCAGTTCTTC
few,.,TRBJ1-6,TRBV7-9,CASSPGGGSPLHF,TGTGCCAGCAGCCCGGGGGGGGGTTCACCCCTCCACTTT
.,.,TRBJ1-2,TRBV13,CASSLGLGITGRVNGYTF,TGTGCCAGCAGCTTAGGCCTCGGTATTACAGGGAGGGTTAACGGCTACACCTTC
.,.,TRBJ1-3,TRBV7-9,CASSLVLVLGAYGNTIYF,TGTGCCAGCAGCTTAGTGTTGGTTCTGGGGGCTTATGGAAACACCATATATTTT
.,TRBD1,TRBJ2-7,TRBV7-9,CASSLVPGQDPYEQYF,TGTGCCAGCAGCTTAGTGCCGGGACAGGACCCCTACGAGCAGTACTTC
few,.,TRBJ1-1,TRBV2,CASSEARVSTEAFF,TGTGCCAGCAGTGAAGCGAGGGTAAGCACTGAAGCTTTCTTT
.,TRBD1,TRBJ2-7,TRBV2,CASRRDRIDEQYF,TGTGCCTCACGCCGGGACAGAATCGACGAGCAGTACTTC
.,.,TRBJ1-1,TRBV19,CASSAQMKRLMNTEAFF,TGTGCCAGTAGTGCCCAGATGAAAAGACTCATGAACACTGAAGCTTTCTTT
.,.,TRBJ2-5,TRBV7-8,CASPGDKETQYF,TGTGCCAGCCCAGGGGATAAAGAGACCCAGTACTTC
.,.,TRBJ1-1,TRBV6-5,CASSLGQNTEAFF,TGTGCCAGCAGCCTGGGCCAGAACACTGAAGCTTTCTTT
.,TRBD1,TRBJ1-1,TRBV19,CASRDRLNTEAFF,TGTGCCAGTCGGGACAGATTGAACACTGAAGCTTTCTTT
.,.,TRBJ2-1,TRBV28,CASSLWGREQFF,TGTGCCAGCAGTTTATGGGGGCGGGAGCAGTTCTTC
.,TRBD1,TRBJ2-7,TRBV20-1,CSASDRTGEGYEQYF,TGCAGTGCTAGTGACCGGACAGGGGAAGGCTACGAGCAGTACTTC
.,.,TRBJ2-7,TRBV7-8,CASTNDYEQYF,TGTGCCAGCACTAATGACTACGAGCAGTACTTC
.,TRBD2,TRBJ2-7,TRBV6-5,CASTKRGTYEQYF,TGTGCCAGCACGAAGCGGGGGACCTACGAGCAGTACTTC
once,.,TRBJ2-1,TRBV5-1,CASSLGSRPGNEQFF,TGCGCCAGCAGCTTGGGGTCACGGCCGGGTAATGAGCAGTTCTTC
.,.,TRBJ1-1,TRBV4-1,CASSPHRYTEAFF,TGCGCCAGCAGTCCTCACAGGTACACTGAAGCTTTCTTT